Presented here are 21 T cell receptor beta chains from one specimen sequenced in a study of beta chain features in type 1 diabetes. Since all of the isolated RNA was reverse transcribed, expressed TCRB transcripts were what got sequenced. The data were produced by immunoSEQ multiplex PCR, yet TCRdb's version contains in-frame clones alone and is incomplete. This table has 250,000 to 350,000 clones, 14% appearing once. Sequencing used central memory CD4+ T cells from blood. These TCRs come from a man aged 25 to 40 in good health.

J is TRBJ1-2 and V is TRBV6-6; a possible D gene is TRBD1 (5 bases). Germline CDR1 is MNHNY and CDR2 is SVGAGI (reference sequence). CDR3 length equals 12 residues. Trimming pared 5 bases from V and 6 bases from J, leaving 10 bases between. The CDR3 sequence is CASSRAGNGYTF. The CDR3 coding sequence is TGTGCCAGCAGTCGAGCAGGGAATGGCTACACCTTC.

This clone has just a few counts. The CDR3 DNA is TGTGCCAGCAGCTTTGTAGCGGGAGGAGGCACAGATACGCAGTATTTT. Its protein is CASSFVAGGGTDTQYF. The chain carries TRBV11-2 and TRBJ2-3; 10 bases agree with TRBD2. The V and J ends lost 3 bases and 1 base, in that order; junction bases with no gene match: 4. This CDR3 is built from 16 residues. Per the germline V gene, CDR1 is SGHAT and CDR2 is FQNNGV. The whole variable domain, remainder taken from reference TRBV11-2 and TRBJ2-3, is EAGVAQSPRYKIIEKRQSVAFWCNPISGHATLYWYQQILGQGPKLLIQFQNNGVVDDSQLPKDRFSAERLKGVDSTLKIQPAKLEDSAVYLCASSFVAGGGTDTQYFGPGTRLTVL.

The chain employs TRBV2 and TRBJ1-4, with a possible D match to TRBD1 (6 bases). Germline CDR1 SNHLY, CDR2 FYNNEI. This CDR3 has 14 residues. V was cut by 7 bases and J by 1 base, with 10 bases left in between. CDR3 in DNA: TGTGCCAGCAAAGAGGACAGAACTAATGAAAAACTGTTTTTT. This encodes CASKEDRTNEKLFF.

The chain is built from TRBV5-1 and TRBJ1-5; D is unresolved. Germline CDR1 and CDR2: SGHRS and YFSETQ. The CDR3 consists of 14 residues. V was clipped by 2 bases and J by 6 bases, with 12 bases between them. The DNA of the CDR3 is TGCGCCAGCAGCTTTAATGAGGGCAGTCAGCCCCAGCATTTT. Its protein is CASSFNEGSQPQHF.

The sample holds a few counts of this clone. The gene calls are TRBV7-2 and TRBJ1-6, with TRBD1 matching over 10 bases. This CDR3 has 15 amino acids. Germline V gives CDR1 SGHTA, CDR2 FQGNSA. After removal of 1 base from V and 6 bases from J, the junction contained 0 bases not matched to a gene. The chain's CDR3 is CASSLGQGANSPLHF. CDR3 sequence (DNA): TGTGCCAGCAGCTTAGGACAGGGGGCTAATTCACCCCTCCACTTT.

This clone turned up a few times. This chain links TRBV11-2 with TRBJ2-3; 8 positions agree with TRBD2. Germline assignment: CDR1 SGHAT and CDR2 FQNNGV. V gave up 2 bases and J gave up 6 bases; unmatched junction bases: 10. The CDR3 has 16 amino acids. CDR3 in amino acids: CASSLKAGGYRDTQYF. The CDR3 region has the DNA TGTGCCAGCAGCTTAAAGGCGGGGGGCTATAGGGATACGCAGTATTTT.

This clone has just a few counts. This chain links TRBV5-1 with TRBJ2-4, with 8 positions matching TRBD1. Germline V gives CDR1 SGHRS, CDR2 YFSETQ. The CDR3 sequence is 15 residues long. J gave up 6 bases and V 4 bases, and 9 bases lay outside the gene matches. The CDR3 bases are TGCGCCAGCAGCCGCGGACAGGGAGCACCAAACATTCAGTACTTC. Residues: CASSRGQGAPNIQYF.

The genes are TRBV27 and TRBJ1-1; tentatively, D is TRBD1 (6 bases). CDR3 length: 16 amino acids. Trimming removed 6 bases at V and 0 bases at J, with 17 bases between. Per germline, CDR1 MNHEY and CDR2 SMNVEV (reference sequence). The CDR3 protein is CASRANQGMMNTEAFF. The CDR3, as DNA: TGTGCCAGCAGGGCTAACCAGGGGATGATGAACACTGAAGCTTTCTTT.

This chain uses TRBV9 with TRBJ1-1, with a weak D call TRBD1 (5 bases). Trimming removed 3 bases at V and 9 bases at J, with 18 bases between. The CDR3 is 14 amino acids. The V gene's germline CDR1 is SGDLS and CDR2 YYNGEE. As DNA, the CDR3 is TGTGCCAGCAGCGGTTCCCCCGGGACGGAACAAGCTTTCTTT. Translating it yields CASSGSPGTEQAFF.

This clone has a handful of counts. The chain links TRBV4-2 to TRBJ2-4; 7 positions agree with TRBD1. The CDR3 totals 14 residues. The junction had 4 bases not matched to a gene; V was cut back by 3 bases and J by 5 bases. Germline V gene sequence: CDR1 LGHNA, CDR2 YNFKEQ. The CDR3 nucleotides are TGTGCCAGCAGCCACCGACAGGGTGAAAACATTCAGTACTTC. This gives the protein CASSHRQGENIQYF.

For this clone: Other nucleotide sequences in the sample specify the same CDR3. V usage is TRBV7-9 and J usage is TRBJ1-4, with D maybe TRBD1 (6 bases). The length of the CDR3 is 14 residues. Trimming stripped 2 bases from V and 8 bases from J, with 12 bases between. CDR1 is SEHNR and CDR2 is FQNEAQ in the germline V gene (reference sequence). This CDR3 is CASSLYRDEEKLFF. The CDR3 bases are TGTGCCAGCAGCTTATACAGGGACGAAGAAAAACTGTTTTTT.

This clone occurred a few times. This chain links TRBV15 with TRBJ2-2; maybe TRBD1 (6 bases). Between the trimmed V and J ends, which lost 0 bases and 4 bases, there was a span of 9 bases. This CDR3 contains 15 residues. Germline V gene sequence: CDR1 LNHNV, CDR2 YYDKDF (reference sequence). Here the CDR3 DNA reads TGTGCCACCAGCAGAGATATAGGGGGCACCGGGGAGCTGTTTTTT. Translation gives CATSRDIGGTGELFF.

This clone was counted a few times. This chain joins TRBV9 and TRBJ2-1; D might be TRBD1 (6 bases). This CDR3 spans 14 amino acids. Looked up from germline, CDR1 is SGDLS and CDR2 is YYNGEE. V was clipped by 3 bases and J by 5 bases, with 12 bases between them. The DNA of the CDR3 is TGTGCCAGCAGCGCCTCAGACAGGAACAATGAGCAGTTCTTC. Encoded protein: CASSASDRNNEQFF.

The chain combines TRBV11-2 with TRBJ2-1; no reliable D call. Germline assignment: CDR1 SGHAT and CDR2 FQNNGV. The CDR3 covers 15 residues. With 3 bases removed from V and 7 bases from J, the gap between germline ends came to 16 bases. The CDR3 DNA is TGTGCCAGCAGCTTTATGAGTTCGAAGGAGAATGAGCAGTTCTTC. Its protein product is CASSFMSSKENEQFF.

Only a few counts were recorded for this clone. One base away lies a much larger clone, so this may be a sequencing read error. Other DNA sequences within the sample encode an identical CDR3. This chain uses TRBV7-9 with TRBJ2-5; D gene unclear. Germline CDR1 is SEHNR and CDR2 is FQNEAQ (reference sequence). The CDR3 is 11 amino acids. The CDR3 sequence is CASSQGETQYF. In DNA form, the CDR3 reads TGCGCCAGCAGCCAAGGAGAGACCCAGTACTTC.

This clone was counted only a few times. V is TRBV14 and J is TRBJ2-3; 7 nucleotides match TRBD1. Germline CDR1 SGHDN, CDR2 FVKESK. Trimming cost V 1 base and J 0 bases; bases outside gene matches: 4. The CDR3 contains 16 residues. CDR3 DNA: TGTGCCAGCAGCCAAGCGACAGGGTTTAGCACAGATACGCAGTATTTT. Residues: CASSQATGFSTDTQYF.

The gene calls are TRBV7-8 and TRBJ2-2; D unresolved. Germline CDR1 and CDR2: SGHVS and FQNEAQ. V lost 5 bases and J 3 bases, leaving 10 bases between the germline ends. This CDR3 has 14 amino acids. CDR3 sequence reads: CASSTRAYTGELFF. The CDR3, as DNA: TGTGCCAGCAGCACCCGGGCCTACACCGGGGAGCTGTTTTTT.

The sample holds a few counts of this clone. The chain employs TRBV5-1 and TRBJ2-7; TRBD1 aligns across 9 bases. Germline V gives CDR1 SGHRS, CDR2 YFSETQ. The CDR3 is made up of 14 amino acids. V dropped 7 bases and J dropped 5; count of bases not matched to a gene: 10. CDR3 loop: CASDLGQGGNEQYF. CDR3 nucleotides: TGCGCCAGCGATTTGGGACAGGGTGGAAACGAGCAGTACTTC.

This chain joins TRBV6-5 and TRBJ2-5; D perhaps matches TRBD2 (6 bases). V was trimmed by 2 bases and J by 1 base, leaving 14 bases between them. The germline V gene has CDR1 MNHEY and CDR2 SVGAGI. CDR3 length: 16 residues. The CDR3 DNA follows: TGTGCCAGCAGTTACGCAGGGTACGGGGGCCAAGAGACCCAGTACTTC. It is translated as CASSYAGYGGQETQYF.

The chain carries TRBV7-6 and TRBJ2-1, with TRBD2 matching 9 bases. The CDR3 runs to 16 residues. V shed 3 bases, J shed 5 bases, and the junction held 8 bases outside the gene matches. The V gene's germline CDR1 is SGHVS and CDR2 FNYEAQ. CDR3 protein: CASSLLPAGGDNEQFF. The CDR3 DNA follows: TGTGCCAGCAGCTTGCTACCCGCGGGAGGGGACAATGAGCAGTTCTTC.

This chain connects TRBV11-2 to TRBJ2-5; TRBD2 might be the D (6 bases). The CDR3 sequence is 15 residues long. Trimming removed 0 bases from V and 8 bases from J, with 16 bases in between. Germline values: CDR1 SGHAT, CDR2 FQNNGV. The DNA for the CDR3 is TGTGCCAGCAGCTTAGAGTTCGGGGGTCAGCGCACCCAGTACTTC. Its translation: CASSLEFGGQRTQYF. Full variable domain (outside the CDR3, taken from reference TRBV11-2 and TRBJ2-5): EAGVAQSPRYKIIEKRQSVAFWCNPISGHATLYWYQQILGQGPKLLIQFQNNGVVDDSQLPKDRFSAERLKGVDSTLKIQPAKLEDSAVYLCASSLEFGGQRTQYFGPGTRLLVL.